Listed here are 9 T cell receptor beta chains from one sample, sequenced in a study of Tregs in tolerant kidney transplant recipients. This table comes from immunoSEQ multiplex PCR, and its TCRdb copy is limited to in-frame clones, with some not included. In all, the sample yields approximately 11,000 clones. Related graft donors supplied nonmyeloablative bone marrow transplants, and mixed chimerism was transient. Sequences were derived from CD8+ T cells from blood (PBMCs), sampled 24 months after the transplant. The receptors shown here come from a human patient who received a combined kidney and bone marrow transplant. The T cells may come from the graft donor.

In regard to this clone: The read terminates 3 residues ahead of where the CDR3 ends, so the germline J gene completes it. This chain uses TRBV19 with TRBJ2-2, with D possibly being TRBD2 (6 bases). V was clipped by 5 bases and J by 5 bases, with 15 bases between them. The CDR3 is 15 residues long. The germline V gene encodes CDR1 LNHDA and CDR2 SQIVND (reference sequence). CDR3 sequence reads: CASSFGLASTGELFF. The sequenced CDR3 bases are TGTGCCAGTAGTTTCGGTCTAGCGAGTACCGGGGAG.

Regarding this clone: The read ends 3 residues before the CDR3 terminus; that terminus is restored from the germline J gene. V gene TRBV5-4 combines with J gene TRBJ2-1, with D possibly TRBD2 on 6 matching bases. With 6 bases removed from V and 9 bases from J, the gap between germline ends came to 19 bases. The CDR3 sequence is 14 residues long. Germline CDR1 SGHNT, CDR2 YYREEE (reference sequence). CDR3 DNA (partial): TGTGCCAGCATGGTGGGGGGACTGAATCCTGAG. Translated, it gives CASMVGGLNPE. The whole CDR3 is CASMVGGLNPEQFF. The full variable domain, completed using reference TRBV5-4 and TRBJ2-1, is ETGVTQSPTHLIKTRGQQVTLRCSSQSGHNTVSWYQQALGQGPQFIFQYYREEENGRGNFPPRFSGLQFPNYSSELNVNALELDDSALYLCASMVGGLNPEQFFGPGTRLTVL.

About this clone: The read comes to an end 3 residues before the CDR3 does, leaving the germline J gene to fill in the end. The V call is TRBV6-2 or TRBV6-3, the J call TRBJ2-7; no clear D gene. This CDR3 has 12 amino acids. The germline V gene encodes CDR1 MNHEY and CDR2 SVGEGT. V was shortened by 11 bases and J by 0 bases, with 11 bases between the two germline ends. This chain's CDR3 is CARGLSSYEQYF. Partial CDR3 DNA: TGTGCCCGTGGGCTAAGCTCCTACGAG.

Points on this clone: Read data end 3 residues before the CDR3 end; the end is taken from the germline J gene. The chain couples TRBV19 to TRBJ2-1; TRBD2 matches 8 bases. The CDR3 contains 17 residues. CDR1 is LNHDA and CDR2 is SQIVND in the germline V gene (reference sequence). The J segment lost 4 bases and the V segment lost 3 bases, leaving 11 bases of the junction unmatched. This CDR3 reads CASSILLAGFQYNEQFF. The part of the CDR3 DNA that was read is TGTGCCAGTAGTATTCTTCTAGCGGGTTTCCAATACAATGAG. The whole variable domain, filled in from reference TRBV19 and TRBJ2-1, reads DGGITQSPKYLFRKEGQNVTLSCEQNLNHDAMYWYRQDPGQGLRLIYYSQIVNDFQKGDIAEGYSVSREKKESFPLTVTSAQKNPTAFYLCASSILLAGFQYNEQFFGPGTRLTVL.

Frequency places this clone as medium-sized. The CDR3 protein is CASSLRGLVYNEQFF. The covered CDR3 bases are TGTGCCAGCAGCCTCCGGGGACTAGTCTACAATGAG. The chain is built from TRBV28 and TRBJ2-1, with 8 bases matching TRBD2. From the germline J gene comes the end of the CDR3, since the read stops 3 residues before it. Germline V lookup: CDR1 MDHEN, CDR2 SYDVKM. The CDR3 spans 15 residues. V was clipped by 6 bases and J by 3 bases; unmatched bases: 7.

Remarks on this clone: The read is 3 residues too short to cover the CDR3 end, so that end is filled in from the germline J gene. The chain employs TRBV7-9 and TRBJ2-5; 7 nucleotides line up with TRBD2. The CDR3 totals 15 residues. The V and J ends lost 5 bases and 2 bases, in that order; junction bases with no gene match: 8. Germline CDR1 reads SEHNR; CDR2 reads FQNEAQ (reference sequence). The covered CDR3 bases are TGTGCCAGCAGCCAATCGAGCGGGGCACAAGAGACC. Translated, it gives CASSQSSGAQET. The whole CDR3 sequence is CASSQSSGAQETQYF.

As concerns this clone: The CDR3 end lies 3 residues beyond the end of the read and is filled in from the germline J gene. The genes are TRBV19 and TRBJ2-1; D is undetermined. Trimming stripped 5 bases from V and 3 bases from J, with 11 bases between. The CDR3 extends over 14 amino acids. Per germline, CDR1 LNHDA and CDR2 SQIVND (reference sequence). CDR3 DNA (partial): TGTGCCAGTAGTCTGCCTAGGAGCTACAATGAG. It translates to CASSLPRSYNE. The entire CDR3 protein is CASSLPRSYNEQFF. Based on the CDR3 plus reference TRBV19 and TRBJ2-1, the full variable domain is DGGITQSPKYLFRKEGQNVTLSCEQNLNHDAMYWYRQDPGQGLRLIYYSQIVNDFQKGDIAEGYSVSREKKESFPLTVTSAQKNPTAFYLCASSLPRSYNEQFFGPGTRLTVL.

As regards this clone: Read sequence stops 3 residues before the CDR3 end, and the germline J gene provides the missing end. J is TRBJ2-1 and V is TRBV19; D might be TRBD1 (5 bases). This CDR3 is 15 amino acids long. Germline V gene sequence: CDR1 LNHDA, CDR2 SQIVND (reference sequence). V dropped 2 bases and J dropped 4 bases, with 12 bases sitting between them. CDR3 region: CASSISDTPYNEQFF. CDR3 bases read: TGTGCCAGTAGTATATCGGACACCCCATACAATGAG.

CDR3 in amino acids: CSARAYGVPPHAQYF. The sequenced CDR3 bases are TGCAGTGCTAGAGCATACGGGGTCCCCCCTCACGCG. The V gene is TRBV20-1, the J gene TRBJ2-3; a possible D gene is TRBD2 (5 bases). The read ends 3 residues shy of where the CDR3 ends; the end is completed using the germline J gene. The CDR3 covers 15 residues. Germline assignment: CDR1 DFQATT and CDR2 SNEGSKA (reference sequence).